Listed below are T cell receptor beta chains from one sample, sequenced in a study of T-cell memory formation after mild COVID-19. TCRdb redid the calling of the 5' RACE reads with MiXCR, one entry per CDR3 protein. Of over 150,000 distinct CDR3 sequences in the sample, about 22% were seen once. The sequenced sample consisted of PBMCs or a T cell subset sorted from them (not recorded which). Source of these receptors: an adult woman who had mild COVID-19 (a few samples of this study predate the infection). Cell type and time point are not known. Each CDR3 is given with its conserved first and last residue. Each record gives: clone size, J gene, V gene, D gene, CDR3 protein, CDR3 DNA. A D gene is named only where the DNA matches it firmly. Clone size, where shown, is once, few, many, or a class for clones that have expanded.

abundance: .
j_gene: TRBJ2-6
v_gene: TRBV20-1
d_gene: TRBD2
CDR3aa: CSARGTSSSGANVLTF
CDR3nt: TGCAGTGCTAGGGGGACTAGCTCTTCTGGGGCCAACGTCCTGACTTTC

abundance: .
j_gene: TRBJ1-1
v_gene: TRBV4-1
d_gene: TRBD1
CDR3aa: CASSLKTGVWTEAFF
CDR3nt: TGCGCCAGCAGCCTTAAGACAGGGGTGTGGACTGAAGCTTTCTTT

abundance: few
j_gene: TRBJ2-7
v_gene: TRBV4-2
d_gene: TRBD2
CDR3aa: CASSQEGRTSGYEQYF
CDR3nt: TGTGCCAGCAGCCAAGAAGGCCGGACTAGCGGCTACGAGCAGTACTTC

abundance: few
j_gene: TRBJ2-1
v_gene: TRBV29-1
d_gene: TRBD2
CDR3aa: CSVEVGLAGLGEQFF
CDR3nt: TGCAGCGTTGAGGTGGGACTAGCGGGGTTGGGGGAGCAGTTCTTC

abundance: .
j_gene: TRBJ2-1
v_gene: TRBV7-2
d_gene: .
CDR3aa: CASSLSGVTNEQFF
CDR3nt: TGTGCCAGCAGCTTATCTGGGGTAACCAATGAGCAGTTCTTC

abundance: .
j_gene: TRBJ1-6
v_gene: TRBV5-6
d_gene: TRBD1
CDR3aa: CASSFVLLTGGHSPLHF
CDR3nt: TGTGCCAGCAGCTTTGTCTTACTAACAGGGGGCCATTCACCCCTCCACTTT

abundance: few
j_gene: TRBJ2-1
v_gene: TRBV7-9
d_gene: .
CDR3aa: CASSIPERYNEQFF
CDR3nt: TGTGCCAGCAGCATACCCGAGCGCTACAATGAGCAGTTCTTC

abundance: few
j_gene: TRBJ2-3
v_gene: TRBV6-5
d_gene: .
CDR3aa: CASSYEGADTDTQYF
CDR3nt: TGTGCCAGCAGTTACGAGGGAGCAGACACAGATACGCAGTATTTT

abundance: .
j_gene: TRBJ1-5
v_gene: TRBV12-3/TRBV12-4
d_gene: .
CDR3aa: CASSLEVDQPQHF
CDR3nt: TGTGCCAGCAGTTTAGAAGTAGATCAGCCCCAGCATTTT

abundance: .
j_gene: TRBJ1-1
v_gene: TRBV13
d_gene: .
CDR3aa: CASSLLALNTEAFF
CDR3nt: TGTGCCAGCAGCTTACTCGCTCTGAACACTGAAGCTTTCTTT

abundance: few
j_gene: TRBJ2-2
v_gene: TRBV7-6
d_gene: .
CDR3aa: CASSLVLAPNTGELFF
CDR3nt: TGTGCCAGCAGCTTAGTCTTAGCCCCGAACACCGGGGAGCTGTTTTTT

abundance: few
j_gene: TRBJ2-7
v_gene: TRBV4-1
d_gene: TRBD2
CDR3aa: CASSQEWTSGGASDKPVSYEQYF
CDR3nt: TGCGCCAGCAGCCAAGAATGGACTAGCGGGGGGGCTTCCGATAAGCCGGTCTCCTACGAGCAGTACTTC

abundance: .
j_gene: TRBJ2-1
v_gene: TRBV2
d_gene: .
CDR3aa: CASMSRYNEQFF
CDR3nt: TGTGCCAGCATGTCCCGCTACAATGAGCAGTTCTTC

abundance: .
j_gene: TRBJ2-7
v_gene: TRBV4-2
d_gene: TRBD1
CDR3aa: CASSLGQGALEQYF
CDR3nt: TGTGCCAGCAGCCTAGGACAGGGGGCCCTCGAGCAGTACTTC

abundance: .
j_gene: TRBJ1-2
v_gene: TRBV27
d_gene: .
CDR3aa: CASSLLAGALYGYTF
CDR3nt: TGTGCCAGCAGTTTATTGGCAGGGGCCCTCTATGGCTACACCTTC

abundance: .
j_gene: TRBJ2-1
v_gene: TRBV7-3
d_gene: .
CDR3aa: CASSPGRERGYNEQFF
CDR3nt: TGTGCCAGCAGCCCCGGTCGGGAGAGGGGCTACAATGAGCAGTTCTTC

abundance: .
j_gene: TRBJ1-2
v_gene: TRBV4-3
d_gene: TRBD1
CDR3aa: CASSQGRQGYGYTF
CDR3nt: TGCGCCAGCAGCCAAGGGAGACAGGGCTATGGCTACACCTTC

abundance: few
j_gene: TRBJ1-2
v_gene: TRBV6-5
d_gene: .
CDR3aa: CASSYYAAGNVNYGYTF
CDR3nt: TGTGCCAGCAGTTACTACGCCGCGGGGAACGTTAACTATGGCTACACCTTC